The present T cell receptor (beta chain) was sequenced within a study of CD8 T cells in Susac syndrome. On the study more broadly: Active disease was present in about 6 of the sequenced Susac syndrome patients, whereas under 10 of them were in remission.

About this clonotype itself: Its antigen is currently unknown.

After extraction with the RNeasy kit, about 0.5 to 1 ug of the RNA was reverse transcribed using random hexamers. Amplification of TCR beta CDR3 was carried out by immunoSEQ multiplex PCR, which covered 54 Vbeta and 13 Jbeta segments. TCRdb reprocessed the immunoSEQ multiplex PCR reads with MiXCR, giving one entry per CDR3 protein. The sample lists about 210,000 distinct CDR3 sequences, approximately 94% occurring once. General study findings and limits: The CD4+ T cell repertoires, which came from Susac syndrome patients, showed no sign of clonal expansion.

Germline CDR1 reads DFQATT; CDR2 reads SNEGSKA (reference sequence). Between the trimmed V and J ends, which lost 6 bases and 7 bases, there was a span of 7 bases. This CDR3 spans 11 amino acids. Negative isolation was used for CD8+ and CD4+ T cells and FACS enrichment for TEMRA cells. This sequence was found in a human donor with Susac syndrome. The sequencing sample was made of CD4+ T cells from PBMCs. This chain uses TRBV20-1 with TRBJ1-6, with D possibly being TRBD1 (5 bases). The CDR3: CSAGGNSPLHF. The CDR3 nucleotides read TGCAGTGCCGGGGGGAATTCACCCCTCCACTTT.